The entry below gives a single TCR beta chain sequence along with its context. This entry belongs to a study of blood T cell repertoires in COVID-19. Only in-frame clones appear in the TCRdb table, and some are missing; sequencing was by immunoSEQ multiplex PCR. Of about 31,000 clones in the sample, approximately 91% are singletons; the top ten hold roughly 5%. With 3 bases clipped from V and 4 bases from J, the junction kept 0 bases outside the gene matches. Germline V lookup: CDR1 KGHSH, CDR2 LQKENI. The CDR3 has 13 amino acids. The J gene is TRBJ1-1, the V gene TRBV18; TRBD1 matches 9 bases. Material for sequencing was peripheral blood. This clonotype was sampled from a human donor in a cohort sampled during active COVID-19. DNA of the CDR3: TGTGCCAGCTCACCGGGACAGGGCACTGAAGCTTTCTTT. It encodes CASSPGQGTEAFF.